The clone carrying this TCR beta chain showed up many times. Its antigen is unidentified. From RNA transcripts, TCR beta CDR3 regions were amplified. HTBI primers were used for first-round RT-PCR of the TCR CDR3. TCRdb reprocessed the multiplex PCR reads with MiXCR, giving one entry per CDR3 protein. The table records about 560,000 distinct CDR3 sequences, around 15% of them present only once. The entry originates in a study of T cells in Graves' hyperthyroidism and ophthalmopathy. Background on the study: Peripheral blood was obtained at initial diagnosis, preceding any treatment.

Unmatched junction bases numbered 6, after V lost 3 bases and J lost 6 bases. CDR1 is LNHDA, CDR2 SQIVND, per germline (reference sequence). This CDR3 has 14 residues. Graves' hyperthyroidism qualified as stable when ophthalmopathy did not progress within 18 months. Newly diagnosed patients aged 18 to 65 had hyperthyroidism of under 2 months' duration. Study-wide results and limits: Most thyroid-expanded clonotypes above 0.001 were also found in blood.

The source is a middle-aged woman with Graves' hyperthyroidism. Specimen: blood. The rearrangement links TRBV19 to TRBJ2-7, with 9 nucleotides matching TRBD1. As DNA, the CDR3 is TGTGCCAGTAGTATCGGGACAGGGCTCCTCGAGCAGTACTTC. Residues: CASSIGTGLLEQYF.